This T cell receptor (beta chain) was captured by sequencing in a study of blood T cell repertoires in COVID-19. Study at large: T cells, B-cell-depleted T cells, or PBMCs supplied cDNA or gDNA.

CDR1 is MNHEY and CDR2 is SMNVEV in the germline V gene (reference sequence). Losses at the gene ends were 4 bases for V and 2 bases for J; bases not matched to a gene: 6. This CDR3 contains 16 residues. This table comes from immunoSEQ multiplex PCR, and its TCRdb copy is limited to in-frame clones, with some not included. The sample contains approximately 280,000 clones, approximately 86% of which appear only once. The chain couples TRBV27 to TRBJ2-7; 12 bases line up with TRBD2. Specimen: peripheral blood. This TCR came from a woman aged 30 to 39 who had recovered from COVID-19. This CDR3 reads CASSSPSGRAPYEQYF. Here the CDR3 DNA reads TGTGCCAGCAGTTCGCCTAGCGGGAGGGCCCCCTACGAGCAGTACTTC.